The source of this TCR beta chain is a study of graft-versus-host responses after intestinal transplantation. The assay was immunoSEQ multiplex PCR, and TCRdb's table has in-frame clones only and misses some. The sample carries more than 65,000 clones, approximately 80% recorded once. Note on this clone: The target antigen is unknown.

There are 13 residues in the CDR3. Germline V CDR1 and CDR2: MDHEN, SYDVKM. The V and J ends lost 6 bases and 8 bases respectively, with 15 bases between them. The genes are TRBV28 and TRBJ2-3; D possibly corresponds to TRBD2 (5 bases). The input for sequencing was unstimulated CD4+ T cells sorted from spleen or lymph node cells, taken before transplant. This receptor was obtained from a human donor who was the organ donor for an intestinal transplant. CDR3 amino acids: CASRPPLARTQYF. The CDR3 DNA follows: TGTGCCAGCAGACCACCCCTAGCACGTACGCAGTATTTT.